This T cell receptor (beta chain) was identified during a study of blood T cells in healthy people across ages. Per the germline V gene, CDR1 is DFQATT and CDR2 is SNEGSKA (reference sequence). V lost 1 base to trimming and J lost 8 bases; unmatched junction nucleotides: 12. The CDR3 covers 16 residues. Next came a second PCR, run for about 7 to 12 cycles, which used a sample-barcoded 5' primer along with a J-beta primer mix. In TCRdb, the 5' RACE reads were re-called with MiXCR into one record per CDR3 protein. The sample has roughly 1.7 million distinct CDR3 sequences; roughly a third are singletons. This clonotype turned up a few times. Being one base from a much bigger clone, this may be a read error.

The sample consisted of blood. The sequence was collected from a woman in her twenties or thirties in good health. This chain connects TRBV20-1 to TRBJ2-3, with TRBD2 matching 10 bases. Written as DNA, the CDR3 is TGCAGTGCTAGAGGGAGAAGCGGGAGGGCCTTGGGTACGCAGTATTTT. It translates to CSARGRSGRALGTQYF.